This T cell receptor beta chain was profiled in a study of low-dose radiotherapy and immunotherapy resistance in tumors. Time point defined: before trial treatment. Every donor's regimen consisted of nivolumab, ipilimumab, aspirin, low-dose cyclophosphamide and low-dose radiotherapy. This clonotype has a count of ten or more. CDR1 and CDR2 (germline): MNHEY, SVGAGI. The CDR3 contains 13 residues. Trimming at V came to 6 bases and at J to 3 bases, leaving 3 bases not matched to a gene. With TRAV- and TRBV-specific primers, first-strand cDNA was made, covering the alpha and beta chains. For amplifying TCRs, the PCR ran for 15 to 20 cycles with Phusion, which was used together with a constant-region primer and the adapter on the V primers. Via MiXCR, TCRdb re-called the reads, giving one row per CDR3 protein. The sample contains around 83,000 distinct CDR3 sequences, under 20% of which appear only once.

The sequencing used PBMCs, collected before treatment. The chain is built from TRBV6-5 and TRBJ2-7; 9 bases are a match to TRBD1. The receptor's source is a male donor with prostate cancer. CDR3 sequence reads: CASRHRGLYEQYF. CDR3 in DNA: TGTGCCAGCAGACACAGGGGGCTCTACGAGCAGTACTTC.